Presented here are 5 T cell receptor beta chains from one specimen sequenced in a study of prognosis after radiotherapy for stage I lung cancer. Amplification of the TCR beta CDR3 (from genomic DNA) was done by two-round multiplex PCR. The use of primers specific to each TRBV and TRBJ gene characterized first-round PCR. MiXCR, run by TCRdb on the multiplex PCR reads, gives a single entry per CDR3 protein. This sample carries about 11,000 distinct CDR3 sequences, roughly 51% of them seen once, and the ten largest clones take 6% to 7.5%. Sequenced material: PBMCs, taken before or after stereotactic body radiation therapy (not recorded which). The receptors stem from a donor over 45 with non-small cell lung cancer.

This rearrangement joins TRBV6-2 or TRBV6-3 to TRBJ2-1; 8 bases agree with TRBD2. The J segment lost 3 bases and the V segment lost 5 bases, leaving 3 bases of the junction unmatched. The CDR3 contains 14 residues. CDR1 is MNHEY, CDR2 SVGEGT, per germline. The CDR3 here is CASSATSGYNEQFF. The CDR3 DNA reads as TGTGCCAGCAGTGCTACTAGCGGCTACAATGAGCAGTTCTTC.

On this clonotype itself: A much larger clone differs by one base, so this may be a read error. V is TRBV6-1 and J is TRBJ1-2; 7 bases align to TRBD1. Germline lookup yields CDR1 MNHNS and CDR2 SASEGT. The length of the CDR3 is 14 residues. V was clipped by 5 bases and J by 4 bases; unmatched bases: 7. CDR3 amino acids: CASSWRGLCYGYTF. CDR3 in DNA: TGTGCCAGCAGTTGGAGGGGGCTCTGCTATGGCTACACCTTC.

The gene calls are TRBV7-9 and TRBJ1-2, with 10 bases matching TRBD1. There are 16 residues in the CDR3. Per the germline V gene, CDR1 is SEHNR and CDR2 is FQNEAQ (reference sequence). J was trimmed by 7 bases and V by 2 bases; bases with no gene match: 10. DNA for the CDR3: TGTGCCAGCAGCTTATTCGTGGGACAGGGGTCGGCTGGCTACACCTTC. Encoded protein: CASSLFVGQGSAGYTF.

At least ten counts were recorded for this clonotype. V gene TRBV14 combines with J gene TRBJ2-3; D is perhaps TRBD2 (5 bases). V lost 0 bases and J lost 2, with 9 bases in between. The CDR3 sequence is 15 residues long. In germline, CDR1 is SGHDN, CDR2 FVKESK. The CDR3 region has the DNA TGTGCCAGCAGCCAAGATTGGCGGGCCACAGATACGCAGTATTTT. Translating gives CASSQDWRATDTQYF.

Sample share makes this clonotype medium-sized (0.01 to 0.1%). The chain carries TRBV28 and TRBJ1-5; D call uncertain. V was clipped by 6 bases and J by 1 base, with 16 bases between them. Germline assignment: CDR1 MDHEN and CDR2 SYDVKM. The CDR3 spans 16 residues. CDR3 DNA sequence: TGTGCCAGCAGCTCTATCAGTGGGAGCAGCAATCAGCCCCAGCATTTT. It specifies CASSSISGSSNQPQHF.